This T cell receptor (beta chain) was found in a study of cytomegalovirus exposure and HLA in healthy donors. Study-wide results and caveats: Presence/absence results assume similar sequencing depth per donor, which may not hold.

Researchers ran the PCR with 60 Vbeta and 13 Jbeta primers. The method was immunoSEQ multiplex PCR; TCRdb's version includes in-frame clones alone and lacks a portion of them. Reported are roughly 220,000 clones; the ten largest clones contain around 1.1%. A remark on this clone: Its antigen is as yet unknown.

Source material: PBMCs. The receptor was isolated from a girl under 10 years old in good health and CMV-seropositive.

The CDR3 loop is CASSSTENTEAFF. For the CDR3, the DNA is TGTGCCAGCTCGTCAACAGAGAACACTGAAGCTTTCTTT. This chain links TRBV18 with TRBJ1-1; D remains ambiguous. V lost 6 bases and J 1 base, leaving 9 bases between the germline ends. The CDR3 consists of 13 residues. Germline lookup yields CDR1 KGHSH and CDR2 LQKENI.